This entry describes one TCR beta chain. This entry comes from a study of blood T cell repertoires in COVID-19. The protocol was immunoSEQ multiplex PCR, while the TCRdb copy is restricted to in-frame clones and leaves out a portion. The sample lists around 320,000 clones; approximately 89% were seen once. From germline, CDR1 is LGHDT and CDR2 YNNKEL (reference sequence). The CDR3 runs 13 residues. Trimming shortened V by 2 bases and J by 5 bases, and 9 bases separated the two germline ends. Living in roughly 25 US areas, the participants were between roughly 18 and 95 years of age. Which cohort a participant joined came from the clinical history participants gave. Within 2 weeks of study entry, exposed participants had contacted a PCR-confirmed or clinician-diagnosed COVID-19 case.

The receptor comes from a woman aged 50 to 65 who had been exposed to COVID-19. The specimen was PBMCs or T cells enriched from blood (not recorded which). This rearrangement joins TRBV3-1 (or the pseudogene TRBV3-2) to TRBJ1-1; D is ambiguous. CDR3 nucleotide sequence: TGTGCCAGCAGCCAAACCACTCGGACTGAAGCTTTCTTT. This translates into CASSQTTRTEAFF.